This TCR beta chain was observed in a study of memory CD4+ T cells and cytomegalovirus serostatus. At the level of the study: Healthy Belgian adult donors included under ten CMV-positive and fewer than 25 CMV-negative people.

The V end lost 6 bases, the J end lost 1 base, and 12 bases lay between the germline ends. The CDR3 runs 15 residues. Looked up from germline, CDR1 is MNHEY and CDR2 is SMNVEV (reference sequence). In the authors' methods: Out-of-frame sequences were removed, leaving 2,204,828 distinct TCRbeta sequences. Measured with immunoSEQ multiplex PCR; TCRdb has only the in-frame clones, and not every one. The V and J calls and clone size come from that table; D and trimming were worked out from the DNA. The table has approximately 50,000 clones, 60% to 75% seen once; the top ten hold under 3%. Single viable CD3+CD4+CD8-CD45RO+ cells were sorted as the memory CD4+ T cells.

The TCR originated in an adult in good health and CMV-seropositive. The sample comprised memory CD4+ T cells from blood. The chain joins TRBV27 to TRBJ2-2, with D possibly matching TRBD1 (5 bases). CDR3 in DNA: TGTGCCAGCAGGAGTGTCAGGGAGAACACCGGGGAGCTGTTTTTT. It translates to CASRSVRENTGELFF.